This TCR beta chain was profiled in a study of T cell responses to AZD1222 COVID-19 vaccine. The germline V gene encodes CDR1 MNHNS and CDR2 SASEGT. Trimming left V 2 bases short and J 4 bases short, with 6 bases between. CDR3 length: 13 residues. Here immunoSEQ multiplex PCR was the method, and the copy in TCRdb shows in-frame clones only, minus some. Here the sample spans 90,000 to 150,000 clones, 80% to 90% being singletons. The receptor was isolated from an adult who received the AZD1222 COVID-19 vaccine. The material sequenced was peripheral blood, taken 28 days after the second AZD1222 dose. This chain uses TRBV6-1 with TRBJ1-3; D uncertain. The DNA of the CDR3 is TGTGCCAGCAGTGAATCCCCAGGAAACACCATATATTTT. Protein: CASSESPGNTIYF.